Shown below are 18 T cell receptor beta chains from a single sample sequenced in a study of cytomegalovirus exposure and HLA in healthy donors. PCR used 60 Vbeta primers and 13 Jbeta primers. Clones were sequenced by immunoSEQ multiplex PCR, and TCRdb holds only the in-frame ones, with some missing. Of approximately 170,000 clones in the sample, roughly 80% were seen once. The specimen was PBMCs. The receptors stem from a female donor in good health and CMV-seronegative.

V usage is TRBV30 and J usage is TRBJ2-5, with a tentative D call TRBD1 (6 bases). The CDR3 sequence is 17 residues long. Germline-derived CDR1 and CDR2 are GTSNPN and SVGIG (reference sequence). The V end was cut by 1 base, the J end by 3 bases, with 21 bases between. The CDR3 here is CAWSAILGRGYEETQYF. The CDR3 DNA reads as TGTGCCTGGAGTGCTATACTAGGCAGGGGATATGAAGAGACCCAGTACTTC.

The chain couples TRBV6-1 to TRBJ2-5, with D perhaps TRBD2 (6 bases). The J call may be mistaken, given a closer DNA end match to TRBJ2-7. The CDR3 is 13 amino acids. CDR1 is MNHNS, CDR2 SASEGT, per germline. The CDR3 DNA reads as TGTGCCAGTAGGGGAATTGGGGGGTACGAGCAGTACTTC. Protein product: CASRGIGGYEQYF.

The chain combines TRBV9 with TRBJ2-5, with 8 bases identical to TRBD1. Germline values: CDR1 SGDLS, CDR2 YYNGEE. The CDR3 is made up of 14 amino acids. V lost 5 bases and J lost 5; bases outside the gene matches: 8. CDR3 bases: TGTGCCAGCAGTACCCCAGGGGGCGGCGAGACCCAGTACTTC. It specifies CASSTPGGGETQYF.

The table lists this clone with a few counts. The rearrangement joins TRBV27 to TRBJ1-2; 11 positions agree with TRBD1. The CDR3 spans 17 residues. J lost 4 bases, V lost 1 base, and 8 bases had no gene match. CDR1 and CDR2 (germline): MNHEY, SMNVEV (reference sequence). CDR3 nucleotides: TGTGCCAGCAGTTTATACGGACAGGGGGCGGAATCCTATGGCTACACCTTC. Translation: CASSLYGQGAESYGYTF.

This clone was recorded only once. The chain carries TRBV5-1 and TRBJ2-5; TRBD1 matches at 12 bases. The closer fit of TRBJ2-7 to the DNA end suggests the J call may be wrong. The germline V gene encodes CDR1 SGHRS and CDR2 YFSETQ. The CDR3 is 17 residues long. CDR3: CASSFGPGTGGGYEQYF. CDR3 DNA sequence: TGCGCCAGCAGCTTTGGTCCCGGGACAGGGGGCGGATACGAGCAGTACTTC.

CDR3 sequence: CASSPGTGDTSSYEQYF. The CDR3, as DNA: TGTGCCAGCAGCCCTGGGACAGGGGATACTAGCTCCTACGAGCAGTACTTC. V is TRBV5-6 and J is TRBJ2-7; 10 bases are shared with TRBD1. Trimming took 4 bases from V and 0 from J; bases not matched to a gene: 10. This CDR3 has 17 residues. CDR1 is SGHDT and CDR2 is YYEEEE in the germline V gene.

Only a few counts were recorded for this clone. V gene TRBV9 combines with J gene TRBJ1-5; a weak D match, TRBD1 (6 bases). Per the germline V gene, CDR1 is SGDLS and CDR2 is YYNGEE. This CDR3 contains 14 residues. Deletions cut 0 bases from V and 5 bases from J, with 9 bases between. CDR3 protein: CASSVAAGDQPQHF. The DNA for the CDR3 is TGTGCCAGCAGCGTAGCGGCAGGGGATCAGCCCCAGCATTTT.

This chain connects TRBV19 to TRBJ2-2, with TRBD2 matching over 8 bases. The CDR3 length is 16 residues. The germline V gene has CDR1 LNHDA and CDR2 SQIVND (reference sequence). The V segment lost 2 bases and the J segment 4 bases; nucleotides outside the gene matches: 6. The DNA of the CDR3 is TGTGCCAGTAGTATACCGGGAGCGGGGGTCACCGGGGAGCTGTTTTTT. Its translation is CASSIPGAGVTGELFF.

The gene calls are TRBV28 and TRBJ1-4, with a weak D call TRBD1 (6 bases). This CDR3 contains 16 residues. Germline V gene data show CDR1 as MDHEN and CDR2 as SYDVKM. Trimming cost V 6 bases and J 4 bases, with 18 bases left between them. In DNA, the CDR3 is TGTGCCAGCAGCAGAACTCCCGGGACACGTAATGAAAAACTGTTTTTT. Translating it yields CASSRTPGTRNEKLFF.

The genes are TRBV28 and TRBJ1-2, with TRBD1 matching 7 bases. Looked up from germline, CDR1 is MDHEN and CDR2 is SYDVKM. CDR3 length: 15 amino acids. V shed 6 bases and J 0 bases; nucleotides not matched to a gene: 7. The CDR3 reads CASRADREANYGYTF. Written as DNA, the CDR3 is TGTGCCAGCAGAGCCGACAGGGAAGCTAACTATGGCTACACCTTC.

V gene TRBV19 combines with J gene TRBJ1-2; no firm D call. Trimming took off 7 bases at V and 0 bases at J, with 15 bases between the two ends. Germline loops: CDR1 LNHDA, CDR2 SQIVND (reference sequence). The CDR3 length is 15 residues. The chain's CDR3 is CASTTTIDTNYGYTF. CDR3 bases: TGTGCCAGTACCACGACTATCGATACTAACTATGGCTACACCTTC.

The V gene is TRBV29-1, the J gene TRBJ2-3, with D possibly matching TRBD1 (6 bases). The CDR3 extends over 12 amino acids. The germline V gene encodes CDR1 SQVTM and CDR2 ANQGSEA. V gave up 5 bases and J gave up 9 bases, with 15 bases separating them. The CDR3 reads CSVTGLGVTQYF. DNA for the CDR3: TGCAGCGTTACAGGGTTGGGAGTGACGCAGTATTTT.

CDR3 DNA sequence: TGTGCCAGCAGCCGCTTGGACTATCTCAATGAGCAGTTCTTC. It codes for CASSRLDYLNEQFF. The chain employs TRBV16 and TRBJ2-1; possibly TRBD2 for D (6 bases). Germline V gene lookup returns CDR1 KGHSY and CDR2 FQNENV. The germline V and J ends were trimmed by 4 bases and 6 bases, with 13 bases remaining between them. This CDR3 comprises 14 residues.

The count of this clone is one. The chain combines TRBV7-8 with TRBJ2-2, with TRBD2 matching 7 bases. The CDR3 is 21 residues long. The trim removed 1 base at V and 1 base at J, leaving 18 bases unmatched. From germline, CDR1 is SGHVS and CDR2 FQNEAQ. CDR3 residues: CASSLDPSGTSAWGNTGELFF. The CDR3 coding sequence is TGTGCCAGCAGCTTAGACCCCTCCGGTACTAGCGCATGGGGGAACACCGGGGAGCTGTTTTTT.

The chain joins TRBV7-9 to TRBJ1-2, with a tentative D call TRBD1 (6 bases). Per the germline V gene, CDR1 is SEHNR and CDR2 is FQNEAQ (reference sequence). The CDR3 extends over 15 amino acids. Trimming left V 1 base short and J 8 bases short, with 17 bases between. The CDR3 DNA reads TGTGCCAGCAGCTTAGGGGACACGGTCGGGAAAGGCTACACCTTC. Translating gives CASSLGDTVGKGYTF.

The CDR3 DNA follows: TGTGCCAGCAACCAGCGGCAAACCGGGGAGCTGTTTTTT. This gives the protein CASNQRQTGELFF. The V gene is TRBV2, the J gene TRBJ2-2; a possible D gene is TRBD2 (5 bases). Germline-derived CDR1 and CDR2 are SNHLY and FYNNEI. With 7 bases removed from V and 5 bases from J, the gap between germline ends came to 11 bases. This CDR3 contains 13 residues.

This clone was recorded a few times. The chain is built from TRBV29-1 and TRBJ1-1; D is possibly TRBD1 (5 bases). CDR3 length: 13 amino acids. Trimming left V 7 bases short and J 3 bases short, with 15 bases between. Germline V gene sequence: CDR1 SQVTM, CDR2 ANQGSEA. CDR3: CSADRGKDTEAFF. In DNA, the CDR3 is TGCAGCGCCGATCGGGGGAAGGACACTGAAGCTTTCTTT. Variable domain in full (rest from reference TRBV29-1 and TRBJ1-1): SAVISQKPSRDICQRGTSLTIQCQVDSQVTMMFWYRQQPGQSLTLIATANQGSEATYESGFVIDKFPISRPNLTFSTLTVSNMSPEDSSIYLCSADRGKDTEAFFGQGTRLTVV.

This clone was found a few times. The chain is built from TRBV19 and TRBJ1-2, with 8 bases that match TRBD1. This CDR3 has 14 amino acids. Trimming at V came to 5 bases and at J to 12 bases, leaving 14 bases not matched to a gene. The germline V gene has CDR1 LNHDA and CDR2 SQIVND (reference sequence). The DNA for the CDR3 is TGTGCCAGTAGTGGCTCGTCGGAACAGGGGGGCAACACCTTC. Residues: CASSGSSEQGGNTF.